The 19 T cell receptor beta chains below come from one sample, sequenced in a study of regulatory T cells in long-lasting Graves disease. Stated time point: persistent/refractory GD, antithyroid drugs over 5 years with positive TRAb. TCR sequences were obtained from RNA taken from PBMCs. Arm-PCR of CDR3 regions and iRepertoire HTBI primers were used to build TCR beta libraries. Using its own MiXCR run on the multiplex PCR reads, TCRdb lists one record per CDR3 protein. In the table there are roughly 360,000 distinct CDR3 sequences, about 23% of which are singletons. The sequencing here drew on peripheral blood mononuclear cells (PBMCs), taken when the disease was refractory, from a patient treated with antithyroid drugs. The receptors derive from a woman aged 40 to 55 with Graves disease.

This chain joins TRBV29-1 and TRBJ2-2; D might be TRBD1 (5 bases). The V and J ends lost 6 bases and 7 bases respectively, with 21 bases between them. CDR3 length: 15 residues. The germline V gene has CDR1 SQVTM and CDR2 ANQGSEA. CDR3 region: CSVRIGRENFGELFF. The CDR3 region has the DNA TGCAGCGTCCGAATAGGCAGGGAAAACTTCGGGGAGCTGTTTTTT.

In this sample, this clonotype turned up a few times. This chain joins TRBV19 and TRBJ2-7; 9 bases match TRBD1. This CDR3 contains 15 residues. Germline assignment: CDR1 LNHDA and CDR2 SQIVND (reference sequence). V dropped 6 bases and J dropped 1; count of bases not matched to a gene: 7. The CDR3 is CASSAGTGNSYEQYF. The CDR3 DNA is TGTGCCAGTAGCGCTGGGACAGGGAATTCCTACGAGCAGTACTTC.

In its sample, this clonotype was seen a few times. At one boundary the junction diverges from the germline segment, which might be a read error. The genes are TRBV30 and TRBJ2-5, with D perhaps matching TRBD2 (6 bases). Germline V lookup: CDR1 GTSNPN, CDR2 SVGIG (reference sequence). The length of the CDR3 is 13 residues. CDR3 sequence (DNA): TGTGCCCGGAGTGTACTTGCGGGGGAGACCCAGTACTTC. Translated, it gives CARSVLAGETQYF.

This clonotype was observed at least ten times. CDR3 region: CASSFTRLDRFTGELFF. The CDR3 DNA is TGTGCCAGCAGTTTTACCCGCTTGGACAGGTTCACCGGGGAGCTGTTTTTT. This chain joins TRBV28 and TRBJ2-2, with TRBD1 matching over 7 bases. V was pared by 3 bases and J by 4 bases, with 11 bases of the junction left unmatched. The CDR3 is 17 residues long. Germline V gives CDR1 MDHEN, CDR2 SYDVKM.

J is TRBJ1-1 and V is TRBV12-3 or TRBV12-4, with D hard to call. V lost 3 bases to trimming and J lost 2 bases, with 7 bases between them. The CDR3 spans 13 residues. This CDR3 reads CASSFPENTEAFF. The CDR3 nucleotides read TGTGCCAGCAGTTTCCCTGAAAACACTGAAGCTTTCTTT.

This clonotype was counted at least ten times. The gene calls are TRBV2 and TRBJ1-2; D is perhaps TRBD1 (6 bases). Trimming cost V 6 bases and J 7 bases, with 12 bases left between them. Germline-derived CDR1 and CDR2 are SNHLY and FYNNEI. The CDR3 contains 12 residues. CDR3 sequence (DNA): TGTGCCAGCAGACAGGGATTTGGTGGCTACACCTTC. Translating gives CASRQGFGGYTF.

In regard to this clonotype: The junction shows a germline mismatch at one end, possibly a read error. The chain recombines TRBV20-1 with TRBJ1-3; 7 positions match TRBD1. Germline CDR1 DFQATT, CDR2 SNEGSKA (reference sequence). The CDR3 length is 14 residues. CDR3 sequence reads: CSSRRQGAGNTIYF. The CDR3 coding sequence is TGCAGTTCTAGGCGACAGGGCGCTGGAAACACCATATATTTT.

The chain employs TRBV30 and TRBJ2-2, with 7 bases identical to TRBD2. Per germline, CDR1 GTSNPN and CDR2 SVGIG (reference sequence). CDR3 length equals 17 residues. J was trimmed by 5 bases and V by 2 bases; bases with no gene match: 14. The CDR3 loop is CAWSLNWGGEDTGELFF. In DNA, the CDR3 is TGTGCCTGGAGTTTGAACTGGGGGGGAGAGGATACCGGGGAGCTGTTTTTT.

There are a few counts of this clonotype. The J gene is TRBJ2-7, the V gene TRBV25-1, with 10 bases identical to TRBD2. This CDR3 spans 15 amino acids. CDR1 and CDR2 (germline): MGHDK, SYGVNS. V lost 4 bases, J lost 2 bases, and 5 bases stayed unmatched. The CDR3 DNA reads TGTGCCAGCAGTGCGGGACTAGCGACCGCCTACGAGCAGTACTTC. Its translation is CASSAGLATAYEQYF.

This chain connects TRBV20-1 to TRBJ2-5; TRBD1 aligns across 7 bases. CDR1 is DFQATT and CDR2 is SNEGSKA in the germline V gene (reference sequence). The trim removed 6 bases at V and 0 bases at J, leaving 7 bases unmatched. The length of the CDR3 is 14 residues. Here the CDR3 reads CSAIRTGYQETQYF. The CDR3 DNA reads as TGCAGTGCGATAAGGACAGGCTACCAAGAGACCCAGTACTTC.

This clonotype has more than one count but fewer than ten. This chain links TRBV28 with TRBJ2-7; D is possibly TRBD1 (6 bases). Per the germline V gene, CDR1 is MDHEN and CDR2 is SYDVKM. The CDR3 consists of 13 residues. Trimming took 6 bases from V and 5 from J, leaving 14 bases between them. This CDR3 reads CASSLGTYHEQYF. The CDR3 DNA follows: TGTGCCAGCAGCCTCGGGACATATCACGAGCAGTACTTC.

This clonotype was observed many times. The chain recombines TRBV28 with TRBJ1-1; D remains unclear. The CDR3 runs 16 residues. V lost 6 bases to trimming and J lost 3 bases, with 20 bases between them. Germline CDR1 MDHEN, CDR2 SYDVKM. The CDR3 spells CASSHPSTYRDTEAFF. The CDR3 nucleotides read TGTGCCAGCAGCCACCCTTCAACATACCGGGACACTGAAGCTTTCTTT. The complete variable domain, with remaining parts taken from reference TRBV28 and TRBJ1-1, reads DVKVTQSSRYLVKRTGEKVFLECVQDMDHENMFWYRQDPGLGLRLIYFSYDVKMKEKGDIPEGYSVSREKKERFSLILESASTNQTSMYLCASSHPSTYRDTEAFFGQGTRLTVV.

This clonotype was seen many times. This chain joins TRBV11-2 and TRBJ2-7; D perhaps matches TRBD1 (6 bases). The CDR3 is made up of 15 amino acids. The V end lost 2 bases, the J end lost 2 bases, and 13 bases lay between the germline ends. Germline-derived CDR1 and CDR2 are SGHAT and FQNNGV. The DNA of the CDR3 is TGTGCCAGCAGCTTAAGGGCGGACAGAGCCTACGAGCAGTACTTC. Encoded protein: CASSLRADRAYEQYF. The variable domain in full, completed from reference TRBV11-2 and TRBJ2-7, reads EAGVAQSPRYKIIEKRQSVAFWCNPISGHATLYWYQQILGQGPKLLIQFQNNGVVDDSQLPKDRFSAERLKGVDSTLKIQPAKLEDSAVYLCASSLRADRAYEQYFGPGTRLTVT.

Turning to this clonotype: One junction end does not reproduce the germline sequence, and a read error may be involved. V and J are TRBV5-1 and TRBJ1-5; D possibly corresponds to TRBD1 (5 bases). This CDR3 is 13 amino acids long. From germline, CDR1 is SGHRS and CDR2 YFSETQ. In DNA, the CDR3 is TGTGCCAGCAGCCGGGGACTTAATCAGCCCCAGCATTTT. Translated: CASSRGLNQPQHF.

This clonotype occurred many times. V and J are TRBV2 and TRBJ2-2; D is tentatively TRBD1 or TRBD2 (5 bases each). Germline V lookup: CDR1 SNHLY, CDR2 FYNNEI. The V gene lost 9 bases and the J gene lost 4 bases, with 9 bases spanning the gap. CDR3 length: 12 residues. Here the CDR3 reads CAREGRTGELFF. Written as DNA, the CDR3 is TGTGCCAGAGAGGGGCGCACCGGGGAGCTGTTTTTT.

This clonotype was recorded at least ten times. The chain uses TRBV28 and TRBJ1-1; the D is unclear. The V end lost 2 bases, the J end lost 1 base, and 8 bases lay between the germline ends. CDR3 size: 14 residues. Per germline, CDR1 MDHEN and CDR2 SYDVKM. DNA of the CDR3: TGTGCCAGCAGTTTAATGGTCCCGAACACTGAAGCTTTCTTT. Translation gives CASSLMVPNTEAFF.

A remark on this clonotype: This may be a read error: a much more frequent sequence differs by one nucleotide. Here the CDR3 DNA reads TGCAGTCCTACGGGACTAGCGGGAGCTTTCTTCTACGAGCAGTACTTC. As protein: CSPTGLAGAFFYEQYF. The chain links TRBV20-1 to TRBJ2-7; 14 bases are shared with TRBD2. There are 16 residues in the CDR3. The V gene's germline CDR1 is DFQATT and CDR2 SNEGSKA (reference sequence). After removal of 8 bases from V and 3 bases from J, the junction contained 12 bases not matched to a gene.

This clonotype has at least ten counts. The chain employs TRBV28 and TRBJ1-2; 7 nucleotides agree with TRBD1. V was clipped by 4 bases and J by 0 bases; unmatched bases: 8. The germline V gene has CDR1 MDHEN and CDR2 SYDVKM. This CDR3 comprises 16 residues. The CDR3 bases are TGTGCCAGCAGTTGGTTCGGGACAGCTACTAACTATGGCTACACCTTC. Residues: CASSWFGTATNYGYTF.

In this sample, this clonotype turned up a few times. The chain's CDR3 is CASSLFFRVDRKNTGSNQPQHF. For the CDR3, the DNA is TGCGCCAGCAGCTTGTTCTTTCGGGTCGACAGGAAAAACACAGGGAGCAATCAGCCCCAGCATTTT. The chain is built from TRBV5-1 and TRBJ1-5, with a tentative D call TRBD1 (6 bases). V lost 1 base to trimming and J lost 1 base, with 30 bases between them. The CDR3 has 22 residues. Germline lookup yields CDR1 SGHRS and CDR2 YFSETQ. The full variable domain, in which reference TRBV5-1 and TRBJ1-5 provide the parts outside the CDR3, is KAGVTQTPRYLIKTRGQQVTLSCSPISGHRSVSWYQQTPGQGLQFLFEYFSETQRNKGNFPGRFSGRQFSNSRSEMNVSTLELGDSALYLCASSLFFRVDRKNTGSNQPQHFGDGTRLSIL.